This entry is about one T cell receptor (beta chain). The antigen is not known. The record originates from a study of T-cell memory formation after mild COVID-19. One entry per CDR3 protein results from TCRdb running MiXCR on the 5' RACE reads. The sample lists roughly 610,000 distinct CDR3 sequences, 15% to 20% occurring once. This CDR3 is built from 15 residues. Per germline, CDR1 LNHNV and CDR2 YYDKDF (reference sequence). V dropped 2 bases and J dropped 1; count of bases not matched to a gene: 3. Study results and caveats: Contracting CD4+ clones sat mainly in CM and EM; CD8+ in EMRA.

The sample was PBMCs or a T cell subset sorted from them (not recorded which). The J gene is TRBJ1-2, the V gene TRBV15, with 8 bases fitting TRBD1. The sequence was obtained from an adult woman who had mild COVID-19 (a few samples of this study predate the infection). Cell type and time point are not known. CDR3 loop: CATSRPDRGNYGYTF. DNA of the CDR3: TGTGCCACCAGCAGACCCGACAGGGGTAACTATGGCTACACCTTC.